This T cell receptor beta chain emerged from a study of T cells after yellow fever vaccination. The CDR3 runs to 16 residues. CDR1 and CDR2 from the germline V gene are LGHNA and YSLEER. V lost 0 bases, J lost 7 bases, and 13 bases lay in between. TCRdb called the 5' RACE reads again in MiXCR, with one record for every CDR3 protein. The sample includes nearly 300,000 distinct CDR3 sequences, 8.7% seen only once; the top ten take about 3.5%. This clonotype was observed at least ten times. The antigen is not known. Findings and limits, study-wide: In post-booster samples, most primary-vaccination clones reappeared (approximately 96% CD4, roughly 88% CD8). The CD4 and CD8 compartments had a small share of their clonotypes in common.

The receptor was isolated from a man younger than 30 who received the YFV17D yellow fever vaccine. Sequenced material: CD4+ T cells sorted from PBMCs, taken 5 days after the yellow fever booster vaccination. The chain couples TRBV4-3 to TRBJ1-6, with a tentative D call TRBD1 (5 bases). The CDR3 region has the DNA TGCGCCAGCAGCCAAGAGTATGGGAGGGGAAATTCACCCCTCCACTTT. This encodes CASSQEYGRGNSPLHF.